These 24 T cell receptor beta chains originate from one sample sequenced in a study of T cells in Graves' hyperthyroidism and ophthalmopathy. Amplification yielded TCR beta CDR3 regions, with RNA transcripts as the source. HTBI primers drove first-round RT-PCR of the TCR CDR3. TCRdb fed the multiplex PCR reads into MiXCR, producing one record per CDR3 protein. This table has about 680,000 distinct CDR3 sequences, 35% appearing once. The sample taken for sequencing was blood. These TCRs come from a woman in her 40s with Graves' hyperthyroidism.

This chain joins TRBV20-1 and TRBJ2-7; D is possibly TRBD1 (5 bases). The germline V gene encodes CDR1 DFQATT and CDR2 SNEGSKA (reference sequence). V was pared by 3 bases and J by 4 bases, with 16 bases between. This CDR3 contains 14 residues. The CDR3 nucleotides are TGCAGTGCTAGGATTGCAGGGTCGACGTACGAGCAGTACTTC. Translated: CSARIAGSTYEQYF.

As regards this clonotype: One end of the junction fails to match germline, which may point to a read error. This chain connects TRBV7-2 to TRBJ1-1; the match to TRBD1 covers 7 bases. The CDR3 runs 15 residues. Germline assignment: CDR1 SGHTA and CDR2 FQGNSA. This CDR3 reads CASSFLTGVNAEAFF. The CDR3 nucleotides read TGTGCCAGCAGCTTCCTCACAGGGGTGAACGCTGAAGCTTTCTTT.

The chain uses TRBV7-9 and TRBJ1-1, with D tentatively TRBD1 (6 bases). The V gene's germline CDR1 is SEHNR and CDR2 FQNEAQ (reference sequence). Deletions cut 5 bases from V and 2 bases from J, with 12 bases between. The CDR3 totals 14 residues. The CDR3 loop reads CASSPTDRNTEAFF. The CDR3 DNA reads as TGTGCCAGCAGCCCCACGGACAGAAACACTGAAGCTTTCTTT.

This clonotype was seen ten or more times. The chain uses TRBV10-1 and TRBJ2-7; 9 nucleotides align to TRBD1. The CDR3 has 16 amino acids. CDR1 is WNHNN and CDR2 is SYGVQD in the germline V gene (reference sequence). With V trimmed by 2 bases and J by 3 bases, 8 bases remained unmatched. The CDR3 sequence is CASSEGGTGHLYEQYF. In nucleotides, the CDR3 is TGCGCCAGCAGTGAGGGCGGGACAGGGCATCTCTACGAGCAGTACTTC.

Note on this clonotype: At one of its ends the junction is not consistent with the germline gene, which may arise from a read error. V is TRBV24-1 and J is TRBJ1-2, with D perhaps matching TRBD1 (5 bases). CDR3 size: 14 residues. CDR1 and CDR2 from the germline V gene are KGHDR and SFDVKD. The chain's CDR3 is CASSLRGTGYGYTF. DNA of the CDR3: TGTGCCAGCAGTTTAAGGGGAACTGGCTATGGCTACACCTTC.

This clonotype was seen a handful of times. This chain connects TRBV12-3 or TRBV12-4 to TRBJ1-2, with D possibly being TRBD1 (5 bases). The CDR3 has 14 residues. Deletions cut 5 bases from V and 8 bases from J, with 18 bases between. CDR3 sequence: CASSLFGDGLGYTF. In nucleotides, the CDR3 is TGTGCCAGCAGTCTTTTCGGGGACGGGTTGGGCTACACCTTC.

V usage is TRBV7-3 and J usage is TRBJ2-5, with 7 positions matching TRBD1. The CDR3 has 16 residues. The germline gives CDR1 SGHTA, CDR2 FQGTGA. V was clipped by 5 bases and J by 6 bases; unmatched bases: 15. The CDR3 here is CASSPRAGTAQKTQYF. CDR3 coding DNA: TGTGCCAGCAGCCCCCGTGCCGGGACAGCGCAAAAGACCCAGTACTTC.

The gene calls are TRBV19 and TRBJ2-3; no clear D. Germline V CDR1 and CDR2: LNHDA, SQIVND (reference sequence). Trimming took 6 bases from V and 5 from J, leaving 15 bases between them. This CDR3 contains 14 residues. This CDR3 is CASRPMGRVDTQYF. CDR3 in DNA: TGTGCCAGTAGACCGATGGGAAGGGTAGATACGCAGTATTTT.

In the case of this clonotype: A clone one base away is much larger, so this may be a read error. V usage is TRBV12-3 or TRBV12-4 and J usage is TRBJ2-5; possible D gene TRBD1, 5 bases. CDR3 length: 14 amino acids. The CDR3 protein is CAGGSGISKETQYF. The CDR3 region has the DNA TGTGCTGGTGGCTCAGGGATCTCGAAGGAGACCCAGTACTTC.

Points on this clonotype: This may stem from a read error, because a much larger clone lies one nucleotide away. The chain carries TRBV10-2 and TRBJ1-1, with D possibly matching TRBD1 (5 bases). Germline V lookup: CDR1 WSHSY, CDR2 SAAADI. The CDR3 has 16 amino acids. CDR3: CASSAGLQDMNAEAFF. CDR3 in DNA: TGCGCCAGCAGTGCGGGATTACAGGATATGAACGCTGAAGCTTTCTTT.

The genes are TRBV6-5 and TRBJ1-4; D not resolved. Deletions cut 8 bases from V and 5 bases from J, with 15 bases between. There are 14 residues in the CDR3. CDR1 MNHEY and CDR2 SVGAGI come from the germline V gene. CDR3: CASSEWVSNEKLFF. The CDR3 bases are TGTGCCAGCTCGGAATGGGTTTCGAATGAAAAACTGTTTTTT.

This clonotype was detected many times. The CDR3 nucleotides read TGCGCCAGCAGCCAGTACGGACAGGGGGCTGAAGCTTTCTTT. Its translation is CASSQYGQGAEAFF. The chain carries TRBV4-3 and TRBJ1-1, with TRBD1 identical over 10 bases. With 3 bases clipped from V and 6 bases from J, the junction kept 4 bases outside the gene matches. Germline V gives CDR1 LGHNA, CDR2 YSLEER. CDR3 length: 14 residues.

This chain connects TRBV5-1 to TRBJ1-1; 7 bases map to TRBD1. CDR1 and CDR2 from the germline V gene are SGHRS and YFSETQ. With 4 bases clipped from V and 1 base from J, the junction kept 4 bases outside the gene matches. The CDR3 consists of 14 residues. In DNA form, the CDR3 reads TGCGCCAGCAGCCTGACAGGGAAGAACACTGAAGCTTTCTTT. Amino acids: CASSLTGKNTEAFF.

This clonotype was detected a few times. The V call is TRBV24-1, the J call TRBJ2-2; D perhaps matches TRBD1 (5 bases). V lost 11 bases, J lost 1 base, and 16 bases lay in between. The CDR3 covers 15 residues. CDR1 is KGHDR, CDR2 SFDVKD, per germline. CDR3 sequence reads: CASSPLTGNTGELFF. Written as DNA, the CDR3 is TGTGCCAGCAGCCCACTAACAGGGAACACCGGGGAGCTGTTTTTT.

This clonotype was recorded at least ten times. The chain employs TRBV19 and TRBJ1-5; 7 positions agree with TRBD1. The germline V gene encodes CDR1 LNHDA and CDR2 SQIVND (reference sequence). CDR3 length: 15 amino acids. With 3 bases clipped from V and 1 base from J, the junction kept 3 bases outside the gene matches. The CDR3 protein is CASSMGTASNQPQHF. DNA of the CDR3: TGTGCCAGTAGTATGGGGACAGCAAGCAATCAGCCCCAGCATTTT. The whole variable domain, filled in from reference TRBV19 and TRBJ1-5, reads DGGITQSPKYLFRKEGQNVTLSCEQNLNHDAMYWYRQDPGQGLRLIYYSQIVNDFQKGDIAEGYSVSREKKESFPLTVTSAQKNPTAFYLCASSMGTASNQPQHFGDGTRLSIL.

This clonotype appeared a single time. A much more abundant neighbour one base away suggests this may be a read error. The rearrangement joins TRBV5-6 to TRBJ2-6; D is uncertain. CDR3 size: 14 residues. Germline lookup yields CDR1 SGHDT and CDR2 YYEEEE. DNA for the CDR3: TGCGCCAGCAGCCGGCAAGTTGGGGCCAACGTCCTGACTTTC. Amino acid sequence: CASSRQVGANVLTF.

The V gene is TRBV15, the J gene TRBJ1-1, with unresolved D. Germline V gene sequence: CDR1 LNHNV, CDR2 YYDKDF (reference sequence). The CDR3 runs to 16 residues. V was clipped by 4 bases and J by 0 bases, with 15 bases between them. In DNA form, the CDR3 reads TGTGCCACCAGCAAGGGAGAGAGTCGTATGAACACTGAAGCTTTCTTT. Amino acid sequence: CATSKGESRMNTEAFF.

The V gene is TRBV20-1, the J gene TRBJ1-6, with D possibly TRBD1 on 6 matching bases. V was shortened by 1 base and J by 4 bases, with 8 bases between the two germline ends. CDR1 DFQATT and CDR2 SNEGSKA come from the germline V gene (reference sequence). This CDR3 is built from 14 residues. The CDR3 nucleotides read TGCAGTGCTAGAGGGACAGAATATAATTCACCCCTCCACTTT. Its translation is CSARGTEYNSPLHF.

At least ten counts were recorded for this clonotype. V usage is TRBV15 and J usage is TRBJ2-7, with unresolved D. The CDR3 extends over 14 amino acids. Trimming stripped 1 base from V and 1 base from J, with 8 bases between. CDR1 is LNHNV, CDR2 YYDKDF, per germline (reference sequence). The CDR3 sequence: CATSRGGSSYEQYF. Here the CDR3 DNA reads TGTGCCACCAGCAGAGGTGGTAGTTCCTACGAGCAGTACTTC.

This clonotype appeared many times. The chain links TRBV6-5 to TRBJ1-5; D is uncertain. The CDR3 spans 14 residues. Trimming left V 7 bases short and J 1 base short, with 11 bases between. Per germline, CDR1 MNHEY and CDR2 SVGAGI. The CDR3 reads CASTEVGSNQPQHF. DNA for the CDR3: TGTGCCAGCACCGAAGTAGGGAGCAATCAGCCCCAGCATTTT.

The chain joins TRBV7-2 to TRBJ1-1, with D maybe TRBD1 (5 bases). V gave up 2 bases and J gave up 10 bases, with 20 bases separating them. CDR3 length equals 15 residues. In germline, CDR1 is SGHTA, CDR2 FQGNSA. CDR3 loop: CASSLNPGPPPPAFF. The CDR3 coding sequence is TGTGCCAGCAGCTTAAACCCAGGGCCCCCCCCCCCAGCTTTCTTT.

The chain is built from TRBV4-2 and TRBJ1-2; D is unresolved. Germline loops: CDR1 LGHNA, CDR2 YNFKEQ. CDR3 length: 13 residues. Trimming removed 0 bases from V and 4 bases from J, with 6 bases in between. The DNA of the CDR3 is TGTGCCAGCAGCCAAGATCAGCTCTATGGCTACACCTTC. Its translation is CASSQDQLYGYTF.

The chain couples TRBV6-5 to TRBJ1-2; D not certain. CDR3 length: 14 residues. CDR1 and CDR2 from the germline V gene are MNHEY and SVGAGI. The V gene lost 5 bases and the J gene lost 4 bases, with 14 bases spanning the gap. The CDR3 reads CASSLGGGFYGYTF. The DNA of the CDR3 is TGTGCCAGCAGTCTCGGCGGAGGATTCTATGGCTACACCTTC.

The chain is built from TRBV4-3 and TRBJ2-7; D is undetermined. V gave up 0 bases and J gave up 4 bases, with 7 bases separating them. Looked up from germline, CDR1 is LGHNA and CDR2 is YSLEER. The CDR3 consists of 13 residues. DNA of the CDR3: TGCGCCAGCAGCCAAGATGTTCGGTACGAGCAGTACTTC. Translating gives CASSQDVRYEQYF.